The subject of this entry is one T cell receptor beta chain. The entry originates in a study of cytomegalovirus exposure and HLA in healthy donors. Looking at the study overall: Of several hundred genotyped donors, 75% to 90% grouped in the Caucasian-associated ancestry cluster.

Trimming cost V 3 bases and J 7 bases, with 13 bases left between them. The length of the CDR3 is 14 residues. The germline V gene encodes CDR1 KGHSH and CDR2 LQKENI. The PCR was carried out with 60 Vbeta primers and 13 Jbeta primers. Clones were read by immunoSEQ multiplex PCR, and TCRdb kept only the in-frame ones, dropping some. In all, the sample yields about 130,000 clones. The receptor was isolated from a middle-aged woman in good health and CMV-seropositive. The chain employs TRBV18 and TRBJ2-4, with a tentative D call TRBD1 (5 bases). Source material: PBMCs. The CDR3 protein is CASSPKGPGNIQYF. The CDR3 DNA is TGTGCCAGCTCACCGAAGGGCCCAGGGAACATTCAGTACTTC.